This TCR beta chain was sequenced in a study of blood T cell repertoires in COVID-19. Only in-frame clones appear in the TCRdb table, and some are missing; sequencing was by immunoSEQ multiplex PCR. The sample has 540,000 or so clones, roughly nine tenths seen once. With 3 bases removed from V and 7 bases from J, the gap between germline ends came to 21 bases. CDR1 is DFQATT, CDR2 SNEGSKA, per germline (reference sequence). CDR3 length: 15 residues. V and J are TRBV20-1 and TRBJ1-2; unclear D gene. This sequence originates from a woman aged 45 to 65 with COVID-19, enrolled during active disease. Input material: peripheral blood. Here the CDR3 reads CSASPWGGGSRGYTF. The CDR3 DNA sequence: TGCAGTGCTAGTCCTTGGGGAGGAGGGAGTCGTGGCTACACCTTC.